This T cell receptor (beta chain) stems from a study of blood T cell repertoires in COVID-19. Study details: Acute-phase and convalescent COVID-19 samples originated in the United States, Italy and Spain. PBMCs, B-cell-depleted T cells, or T cells provided the cDNA or gDNA that made up the material.

The germline V gene has CDR1 LNHDA and CDR2 SQIVND (reference sequence). The CDR3 is 14 amino acids. The ends were cut back, 5 bases at V and 1 base at J, with 11 bases in the middle. Methods used by the authors: Amplification with reference gene primers provided the estimates of nucleated cell counts. Assay: immunoSEQ multiplex PCR; the TCRdb copy retains only in-frame clones and omits some. Clone size and V and J calls were adopted from that table, with D and trimming inferred from the DNA. This table holds approximately 200,000 clones, around three quarters found once. This receptor was identified in a man in his 60s with active or convalescent COVID-19. The chain combines TRBV19 with TRBJ1-1, with a tentative D call TRBD1 (6 bases). The sequenced material came from peripheral blood. CDR3 amino acids: CASSSTGGNTEAFF. CDR3 nucleotide sequence: TGTGCCAGTAGTTCGACAGGTGGGAACACTGAAGCTTTCTTT.